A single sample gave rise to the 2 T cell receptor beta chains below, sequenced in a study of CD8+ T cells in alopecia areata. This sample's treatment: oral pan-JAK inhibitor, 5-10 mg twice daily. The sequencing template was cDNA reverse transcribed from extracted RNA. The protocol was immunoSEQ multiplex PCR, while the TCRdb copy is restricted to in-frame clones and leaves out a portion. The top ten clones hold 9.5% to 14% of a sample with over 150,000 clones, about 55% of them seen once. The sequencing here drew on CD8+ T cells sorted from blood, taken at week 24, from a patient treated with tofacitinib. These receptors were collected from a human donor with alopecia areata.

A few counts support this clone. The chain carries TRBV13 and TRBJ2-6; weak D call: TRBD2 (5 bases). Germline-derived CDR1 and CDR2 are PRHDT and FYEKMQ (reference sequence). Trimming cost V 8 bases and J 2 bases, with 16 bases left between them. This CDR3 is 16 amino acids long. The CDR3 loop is CASDRTGSPGANVLTF. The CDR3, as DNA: TGTGCCAGCGACCGTACGGGGTCTCCTGGGGCCAACGTCCTGACTTTC. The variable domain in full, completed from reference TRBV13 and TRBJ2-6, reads AAGVIQSPRHLIKEKRETATLKCYPIPRHDTVYWYQQGPGQDPQFLISFYEKMQSDKGSIPDRFSAQQFSDYHSELNMSSLELGDSALYFCASDRTGSPGANVLTFGAGSRLTVL.

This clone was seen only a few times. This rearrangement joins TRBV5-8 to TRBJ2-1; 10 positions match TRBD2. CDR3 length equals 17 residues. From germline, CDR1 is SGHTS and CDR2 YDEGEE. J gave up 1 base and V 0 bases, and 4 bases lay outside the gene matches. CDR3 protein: CASSLEASGGSYNEQFF. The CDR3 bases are TGTGCCAGCAGCTTGGAGGCTAGCGGGGGATCCTACAATGAGCAGTTCTTC. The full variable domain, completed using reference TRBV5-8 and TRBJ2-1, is EAGVTQSPTHLIKTRGQQATLRCSPISGHTSVYWYQQALGLGLQFLLWYDEGEERNRGNFPPRFSGRQFPNYSSELNVNALELEDSALYLCASSLEASGGSYNEQFFGPGTRLTVL.